The sequence of this T cell receptor (beta chain) was determined in a study of cytomegalovirus exposure and HLA in healthy donors. In the study overall: Earlier sequencing of about 179 million T cells yielded around 100 million unique TCR beta sequences.

Healthy bone marrow donors made up the cohort. 60 Vbeta and 13 Jbeta primers were used in PCR. The method was immunoSEQ multiplex PCR; TCRdb's version includes in-frame clones alone and lacks a portion of them. Its table lists 200,000 or so clones. CDR1 SGDLS and CDR2 YYNGEE come from the germline V gene. Trimming at V came to 2 bases and at J to 7 bases, leaving 2 bases not matched to a gene. The CDR3 loop spans 13 amino acids. Sequencing input: PBMCs. The chain uses TRBV9 and TRBJ1-2; the match to TRBD1 covers 10 bases. This TCR was recovered from a boy younger than 18 in good health and CMV-seronegative. The CDR3 region is CASSVRDRGGYTF. The CDR3, as DNA: TGTGCCAGCAGCGTCCGGGACAGGGGTGGCTACACCTTC.